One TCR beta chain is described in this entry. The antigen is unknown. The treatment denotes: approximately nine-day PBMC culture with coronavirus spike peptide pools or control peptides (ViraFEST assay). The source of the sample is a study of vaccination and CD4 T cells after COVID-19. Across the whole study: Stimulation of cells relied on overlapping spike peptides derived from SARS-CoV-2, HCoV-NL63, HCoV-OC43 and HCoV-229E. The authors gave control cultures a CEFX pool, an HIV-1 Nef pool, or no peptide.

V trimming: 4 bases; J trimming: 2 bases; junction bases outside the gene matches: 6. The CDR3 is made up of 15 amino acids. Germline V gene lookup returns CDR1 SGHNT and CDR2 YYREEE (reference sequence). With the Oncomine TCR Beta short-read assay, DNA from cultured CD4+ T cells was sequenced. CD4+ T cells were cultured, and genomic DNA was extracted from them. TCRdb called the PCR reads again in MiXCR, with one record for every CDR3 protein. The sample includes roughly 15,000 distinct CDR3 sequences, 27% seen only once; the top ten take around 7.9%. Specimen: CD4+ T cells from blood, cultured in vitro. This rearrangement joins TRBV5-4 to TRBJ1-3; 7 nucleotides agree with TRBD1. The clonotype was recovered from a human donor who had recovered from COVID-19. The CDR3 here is CASSQDRATGNTIYF. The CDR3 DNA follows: TGTGCCAGCAGCCAAGACAGGGCTACTGGAAACACCATATATTTT.